Sequencing of this T cell receptor (beta chain) was carried out in a study of blood T cell repertoires in COVID-19. Overall study: The analysed material was cDNA or gDNA that came from T cells, B-cell-depleted T cells, or PBMCs.

Germline trimming cut 5 bases from V and 0 bases from J; bases unmatched to any gene: 6. The CDR3 consists of 16 residues. Per germline, CDR1 MDHEN and CDR2 SYDVKM. Study processing details: Reference gene primer amplification gave estimated nucleated cell counts. The data were produced by immunoSEQ multiplex PCR, yet TCRdb's version contains in-frame clones alone and is incomplete. Clone size and the V and J calls come from that table; the DNA yielded D and trimming. The sample shows 250,000 to 300,000 clones, about 88% of them seen only once. The sequencing sample was made of peripheral blood. The TCR sequence derives from a woman aged 60-75 years with acute or convalescent COVID-19. V and J are TRBV28 and TRBJ1-5, with 8 bases aligning to TRBD1. The CDR3 coding sequence is TGTGCCAGCAGTCCCATTACAGGGGGTAGCAATCAGCCCCAGCATTTT. This codes for CASSPITGGSNQPQHF.